This TCR beta chain was observed in a study of blood T cells in healthy people across ages. A second PCR of about 6 to 11 cycles used a sample-barcoded 5' primer and a J-beta primer mix. Through a template-switch adaptor with 12 random nucleotides, each cDNA molecule received a tag. TCRdb reprocessed the 5' RACE reads via MiXCR and lists one record per CDR3 protein. The sample lists some 1.6 million distinct CDR3 sequences; about 32% were seen once. Sequenced: blood. The receptor's source is a woman in her 30s in good health.

The CDR3 spells CASRRAEENSYNEQFF. CDR3 nucleotide sequence: TGCGCCAGCAGACGAGCGGAAGAAAACTCCTACAATGAGCAGTTCTTC. The V and J genes are TRBV4-1 and TRBJ2-1, with D perhaps TRBD2 (5 bases). CDR3 length: 16 residues. CDR1 and CDR2 from the germline V gene are MGHRA and YSYEKL. Deletions cut 6 bases from V and 0 bases from J, with 15 bases between.